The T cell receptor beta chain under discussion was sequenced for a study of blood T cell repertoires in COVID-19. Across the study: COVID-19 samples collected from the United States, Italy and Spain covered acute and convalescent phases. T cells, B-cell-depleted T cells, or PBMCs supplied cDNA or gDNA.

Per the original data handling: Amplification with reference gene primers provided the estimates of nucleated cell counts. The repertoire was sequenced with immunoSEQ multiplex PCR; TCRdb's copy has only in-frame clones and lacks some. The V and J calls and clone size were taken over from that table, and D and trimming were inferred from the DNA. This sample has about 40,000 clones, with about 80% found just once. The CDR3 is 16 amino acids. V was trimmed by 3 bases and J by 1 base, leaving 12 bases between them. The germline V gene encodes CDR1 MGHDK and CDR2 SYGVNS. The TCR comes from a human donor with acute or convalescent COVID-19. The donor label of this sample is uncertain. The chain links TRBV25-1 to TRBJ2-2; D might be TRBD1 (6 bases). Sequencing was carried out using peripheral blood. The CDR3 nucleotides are TGTGCCAGCAGTGACAACCGGGACAAGAACACCGGGGAGCTGTTTTTT. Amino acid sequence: CASSDNRDKNTGELFF.